Each of the 19 T cell receptor beta chains below was sequenced from the same sample in a study of Ad26.COV2.S vaccination and SARS-CoV-2 variants. Indicated treatment: over 15 received Ad26.COV2.S at low or high dose, single or two shots; about five received placebo; per-sample allocation not given. Samples came from day 63 after the first vaccine or placebo injection. Using immunoSEQ multiplex PCR, the repertoire was profiled, and TCRdb retains in-frame clones only, with some absent. In the table there are 500,000 or so clones, approximately 88% of which are singletons. Sequences were derived from peripheral blood, sampled in a trial of Ad26.COV2.S vaccine versus placebo. Every receptor here comes from a person aged 18-60 years who received the Ad26.COV2.S COVID-19 vaccine or a placebo.

The gene calls are TRBV7-3 and TRBJ2-1; 10 nucleotides line up with TRBD2. The germline gives CDR1 SGHTA, CDR2 FQGTGA. This CDR3 region has 16 residues. J lost 2 bases, V lost 5 bases, and 6 bases had no gene match. In DNA, the CDR3 is TGTGCCAGCAGCGCCGGCCTAGCGGGAGCCTACAATGAGCAGTTCTTC. Its protein is CASSAGLAGAYNEQFF.

The J gene is TRBJ2-5, the V gene TRBV18; D remains unclear. Trimming left V 3 bases short and J 5 bases short, with 7 bases between. Germline loops: CDR1 KGHSH, CDR2 LQKENI. The CDR3 has 12 amino acids. The CDR3 region is CASSPYLETQYF. The DNA for the CDR3 is TGTGCCAGCTCACCTTACTTGGAGACCCAGTACTTC.

The genes are TRBV5-1 and TRBJ2-5; 8 bases are a match to TRBD2. The J segment lost 3 bases and the V segment lost 5 bases, leaving 12 bases of the junction unmatched. The CDR3 is 16 amino acids. Looked up from germline, CDR1 is SGHRS and CDR2 is YFSETQ. The CDR3 protein is CASRYPSGSYEETQYF. The CDR3 DNA is TGCGCCAGCAGGTACCCCAGCGGGAGCTACGAAGAGACCCAGTACTTC.

The chain links TRBV28 to TRBJ1-5, with D hard to call. Germline V lookup: CDR1 MDHEN, CDR2 SYDVKM. CDR3 size: 12 residues. V lost 6 bases to trimming and J lost 3 bases, with 6 bases between them. The CDR3 protein is CASRQNNQPQHF. The CDR3 nucleotides are TGTGCCAGCAGGCAAAACAATCAGCCCCAGCATTTT. The whole variable domain, filled in from reference TRBV28 and TRBJ1-5, reads DVKVTQSSRYLVKRTGEKVFLECVQDMDHENMFWYRQDPGLGLRLIYFSYDVKMKEKGDIPEGYSVSREKKERFSLILESASTNQTSMYLCASRQNNQPQHFGDGTRLSIL.

Points on this clone: Other DNA sequences of this sample code for an identical CDR3. This sequence joins TRBV7-9 and TRBJ2-1; TRBD1 matches 8 bases. Trimming cost V 1 base and J 6 bases; bases outside gene matches: 2. This CDR3 has 14 amino acids. CDR1 is SEHNR and CDR2 is FQNEAQ in the germline V gene (reference sequence). As DNA, the CDR3 is TGTGCCAGCAGCTTAGGGACAGGGAGCAATGAGCAGTTCTTC. Its protein product is CASSLGTGSNEQFF.

The chain links TRBV5-1 to TRBJ2-5, with D possibly matching TRBD1 (5 bases). V lost 4 bases and J lost 1, with 11 bases in between. Germline V gene data show CDR1 as SGHRS and CDR2 as YFSETQ. The CDR3 runs to 14 residues. CDR3 sequence: CASSLGRAQETQYF. The CDR3 DNA reads TGCGCCAGCAGCCTGGGCAGGGCCCAAGAGACCCAGTACTTC.

CDR3 nucleotide sequence: TGTGCCATCAGTGTTTATCCGAACACTGAAGCTTTCTTT. Translated, it gives CAISVYPNTEAFF. The chain combines TRBV10-3 with TRBJ1-1; D ambiguous. The germline gives CDR1 ENHRY, CDR2 SYGVKD. This CDR3 region has 13 residues. V dropped 4 bases and J dropped 1 base, with 7 bases sitting between them.

J is TRBJ1-3 and V is TRBV5-6, with D hard to call. V lost 0 bases to trimming and J lost 1 base, with 5 bases between them. CDR1 and CDR2 from the germline V gene are SGHDT and YYEEEE. The CDR3 length is 14 residues. The CDR3 nucleotides are TGTGCCAGCAGCTTGGGTCTATCTGGAAACACCATATATTTT. Its protein product is CASSLGLSGNTIYF.

In this sample, this clone turned up a few times. The genes are TRBV29-1 and TRBJ2-7; the D is unclear. Trimming removed 3 bases from V and 3 bases from J, with 6 bases in between. The CDR3 is made up of 11 amino acids. Germline V lookup: CDR1 SQVTM, CDR2 ANQGSEA. CDR3 coding DNA: TGCAGCGTTGAGGGCCACTACGAGCAGTACTTC. It translates to CSVEGHYEQYF.

The chain uses TRBV6-5 and TRBJ1-5; D remains ambiguous. Trimming removed 2 bases from V and 2 bases from J, with 10 bases in between. The CDR3 has 15 amino acids. Germline V gives CDR1 MNHEY, CDR2 SVGAGI. Written as DNA, the CDR3 is TGTGCCAGCAGTTACGGTGGTATTGGCAATCAGCCCCAGCATTTT. It codes for CASSYGGIGNQPQHF.

This CDR3 reads CASRGVSRTEAFF. Here the CDR3 DNA reads TGTGCCAGCAGGGGGGTGAGTAGAACTGAAGCTTTCTTT. This rearrangement joins TRBV6-5 to TRBJ1-1, with D possibly TRBD1 on 5 matching bases. V lost 6 bases to trimming and J lost 5 bases, with 13 bases between them. The germline CDR1 and CDR2 sequences are MNHEY and SVGAGI. This CDR3 region has 13 residues.

The chain uses TRBV7-9 and TRBJ2-2; D not resolved. CDR1 and CDR2 (germline): SEHNR, FQNEAQ (reference sequence). The CDR3 has 15 residues. V shed 2 bases and J shed 1 base, with 8 bases lying between them. For the CDR3, the DNA is TGTGCCAGCAGCTTATCGGCTTGGAACACCGGGGAGCTGTTTTTT. It is translated as CASSLSAWNTGELFF.

This clone was counted a single time. The chain is built from TRBV5-4 and TRBJ2-3; D possibly uses TRBD1 or TRBD2 (5 bases each). The CDR3 sequence is 15 residues long. V was cut by 0 bases and J by 2 bases, with 10 bases left in between. Per the germline V gene, CDR1 is SGHNT and CDR2 is YYREEE (reference sequence). The CDR3 is CASSLGQRTTDTQYF. DNA for the CDR3: TGTGCCAGCAGCTTGGGACAGCGGACCACAGATACGCAGTATTTT.

This clone turned up a few times. This chain connects TRBV6-2 or TRBV6-3 to TRBJ1-4; D gene uncertain. The CDR3 covers 13 residues. Germline V CDR1 and CDR2: MNHEY, SVGEGT. The ends were cut back, 6 bases at V and 7 bases at J, with 12 bases in the middle. In DNA, the CDR3 is TGTGCCAGCAGCTTCGGACCGCCTGAAAAACTGTTTTTT. Translation: CASSFGPPEKLFF.

This CDR3 is CASSPEMGDSYEQYF. As DNA, the CDR3 is TGCGCCAGCAGCCCCGAAATGGGGGACAGTTACGAGCAGTACTTC. The chain is built from TRBV4-3 and TRBJ2-7; 7 nucleotides match TRBD1. The germline gives CDR1 LGHNA, CDR2 YSLEER. The V and J ends lost 4 bases and 4 bases, in that order; junction bases with no gene match: 10. The CDR3 has 15 amino acids.

The J gene is TRBJ1-2, the V gene TRBV5-1; TRBD1 aligns across 8 bases. Germline V gene lookup returns CDR1 SGHRS and CDR2 YFSETQ. This CDR3 spans 16 amino acids. The V segment lost 4 bases and the J segment 5 bases; nucleotides outside the gene matches: 13. The CDR3 reads CASSPTHQGAGYGYTF. CDR3 nucleotide sequence: TGCGCCAGCAGCCCGACCCACCAGGGGGCAGGGTATGGCTACACCTTC.

The CDR3 DNA reads TGTGCCAGCTCACCGGGACAGGGGAAGGGTCATATATCCAAAAACATTCAGTACTTC. Its protein is CASSPGQGKGHISKNIQYF. V gene TRBV18 combines with J gene TRBJ2-4, with 10 positions matching TRBD1. The junction had 13 bases not matched to a gene; V was cut back by 3 bases and J by 2 bases. CDR1 and CDR2 from the germline V gene are KGHSH and LQKENI. The CDR3 is made up of 19 amino acids.

The rearrangement links TRBV6-4 to TRBJ2-2; TRBD1 aligns across 7 bases. The V segment lost 8 bases and the J segment 7 bases; nucleotides outside the gene matches: 7. This CDR3 has 13 residues. Germline loops: CDR1 MRHNA, CDR2 SNTAGT. In DNA, the CDR3 is TGTGCCAGCGCAGAACAGGGGTTCGGGGAGCTGTTTTTT. Its translation is CASAEQGFGELFF.

This chain uses TRBV24-1 with TRBJ2-1, with a tentative D call TRBD1 (5 bases). The germline V and J ends were trimmed by 4 bases and 6 bases, with 15 bases remaining between them. The CDR3 runs 15 residues. CDR1 and CDR2 from the germline V gene are KGHDR and SFDVKD. CDR3 region: CATSDTPPQGNEQFF. As DNA, the CDR3 is TGTGCCACCAGTGACACACCCCCCCAGGGCAATGAGCAGTTCTTC.